This TCR beta chain is drawn from a study of long-term antiretroviral therapy in people with HIV. Comment on this clone: Its antigen remains unknown.

Looked up from germline, CDR1 is ENHRY and CDR2 is SYGVKD. V shed 3 bases, J shed 7 bases, and the junction held 10 bases outside the gene matches. The CDR3 spans 15 residues. Post-ART PBMC samples numbered at least two per donor, and pre-ART ones at least one. They ran version v3.0 of the immunoSEQ assay at survey level. TCRdb keeps only in-frame clones here, not all; method: immunoSEQ multiplex PCR. This sample has 30,000 to 40,000 clones; roughly nine tenths occur once, and the top ten carry about an eighth. Study results and limitations: The data indicate that diversity increased after ART but remained below transplant donor controls. At every time point, clones expanded before ART dominated the repertoire.

The TCR comes from a young man with HIV. The chain recombines TRBV10-3 with TRBJ2-3; 7 nucleotides agree with TRBD1. The sequencing used unsorted PBMCs, collected 1.1 years after starting antiretroviral therapy. Here the CDR3 reads CAISEQGSSYHTQYF. DNA for the CDR3: TGTGCCATCAGTGAACAGGGGTCTTCATATCATACGCAGTATTTT.